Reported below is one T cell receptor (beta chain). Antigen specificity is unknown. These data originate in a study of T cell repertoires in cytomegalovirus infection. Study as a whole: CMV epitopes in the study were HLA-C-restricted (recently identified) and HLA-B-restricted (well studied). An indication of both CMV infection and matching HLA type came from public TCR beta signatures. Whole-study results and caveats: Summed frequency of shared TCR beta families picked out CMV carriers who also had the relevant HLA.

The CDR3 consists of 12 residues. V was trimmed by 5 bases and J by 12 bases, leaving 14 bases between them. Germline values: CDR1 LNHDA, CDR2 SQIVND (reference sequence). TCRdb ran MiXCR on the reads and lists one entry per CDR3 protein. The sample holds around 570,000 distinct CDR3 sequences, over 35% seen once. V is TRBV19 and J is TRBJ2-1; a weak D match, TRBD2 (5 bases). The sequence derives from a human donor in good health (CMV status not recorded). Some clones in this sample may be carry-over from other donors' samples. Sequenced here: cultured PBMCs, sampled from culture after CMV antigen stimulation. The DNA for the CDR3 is TGTGCCAGTAGTGCAGGACCCCGGGGGCAGTTCTTC. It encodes CASSAGPRGQFF.